What follows are 15 T cell receptor beta chains derived from one specimen sequenced in a study of blood T cell repertoires in COVID-19. Produced via immunoSEQ multiplex PCR; TCRdb's table is partial and in-frame only. The sample shows approximately 320,000 clones, roughly 86% of them seen only once. Sequenced: peripheral blood. These receptors originate from a young woman with COVID-19, enrolled during active disease.

V usage is TRBV4-1 and J usage is TRBJ1-6; TRBD1 agrees at 9 bases. Germline CDR1 MGHRA, CDR2 YSYEKL. The CDR3 has 16 amino acids. Trimming removed 4 bases from V and 7 bases from J; junction bases left unmatched: 8. CDR3 coding DNA: TGCGCCAGCAGCCGACCGGGACAGGGTCGGAATTCACCCCTCCACTTT. Protein sequence: CASSRPGQGRNSPLHF.

For the CDR3, the DNA is TGTGCCACTAATATACAGGGGGGAAGCAATCAGCCCCAGCATTTT. Translating it yields CATNIQGGSNQPQHF. V gene TRBV19 combines with J gene TRBJ1-5; 8 bases line up with TRBD1. The ends lost 10 bases at V and 1 base at J; junction bases unmatched: 9. CDR3 length: 15 residues. Germline V gives CDR1 LNHDA, CDR2 SQIVND (reference sequence).

This chain uses TRBV15 with TRBJ1-4; 8 bases match TRBD1. This CDR3 has 13 residues. Germline trimming cut 0 bases from V and 16 bases from J; bases unmatched to any gene: 7. CDR1 LNHNV and CDR2 YYDKDF come from the germline V gene (reference sequence). CDR3 region: CATSRDRTGRTFF. The CDR3 DNA reads TGTGCCACCAGCAGAGATAGGACAGGGAGGACGTTTTTT.

The rearrangement joins TRBV7-9 to TRBJ2-7; a possible D gene is TRBD2 (5 bases). Germline V lookup: CDR1 SEHNR, CDR2 FQNEAQ (reference sequence). The CDR3 has 12 residues. The V and J ends lost 5 bases and 7 bases respectively, with 12 bases between them. The CDR3 here is CASSPRPGEQYF. The CDR3 DNA reads TGTGCCAGCAGCCCCCGGCCGGGGGAGCAGTACTTC.

V is TRBV2 and J is TRBJ1-2, with a possible D match to TRBD1 (5 bases). V was clipped by 4 bases and J by 3 bases, with 9 bases between them. CDR1 is SNHLY and CDR2 is FYNNEI in the germline V gene. This CDR3 region has 13 residues. CDR3 loop: CASSADSYYGYTF. CDR3 sequence (DNA): TGTGCCAGCAGTGCTGACAGCTACTATGGCTACACCTTC.

This clone was seen a few times. The chain uses TRBV25-1 and TRBJ1-4; 7 bases fit TRBD1. Germline assignment: CDR1 MGHDK and CDR2 SYGVNS. The CDR3 sequence is 16 residues long. V shed 8 bases, J shed 0 bases, and the junction held 9 bases outside the gene matches. CDR3 in amino acids: CASAPGQSATNEKLFF. CDR3 nucleotides: TGTGCCAGCGCCCCGGGACAGTCCGCAACTAATGAAAAACTGTTTTTT.

The CDR3 is CASSGDRGRDQPQHF. The CDR3 nucleotides read TGTGCCAGCAGTGGGGACAGGGGGCGGGATCAGCCCCAGCATTTT. The V and J genes are TRBV2 and TRBJ1-5, with 12 bases lining up with TRBD1. The CDR3 runs to 15 residues. CDR1 is SNHLY, CDR2 FYNNEI, per germline. After removal of 4 bases from V and 5 bases from J, the junction contained 3 bases not matched to a gene.

V gene TRBV5-1 combines with J gene TRBJ2-5; 8 nucleotides agree with TRBD1. CDR3 length: 15 residues. CDR1 and CDR2 from the germline V gene are SGHRS and YFSETQ. With 2 bases clipped from V and 5 bases from J, the junction kept 8 bases outside the gene matches. The CDR3 DNA is TGCGCCAGCAGCTTTGTGCAGGGGGCGGTGGAGACCCAGTACTTC. Residues: CASSFVQGAVETQYF. Full variable domain (missing parts from reference TRBV5-1 and TRBJ2-5): KAGVTQTPRYLIKTRGQQVTLSCSPISGHRSVSWYQQTPGQGLQFLFEYFSETQRNKGNFPGRFSGRQFSNSRSEMNVSTLELGDSALYLCASSFVQGAVETQYFGPGTRLLVL.

The chain combines TRBV12-3 or TRBV12-4 with TRBJ1-1; D call uncertain. Trimming removed 3 bases from V and 1 base from J, with 6 bases in between. The CDR3 consists of 13 residues. CDR3 in DNA: TGTGCCAGCAGTTTGGCCAGGAACACTGAAGCTTTCTTT. This codes for CASSLARNTEAFF.

J is TRBJ1-5 and V is TRBV28; D is perhaps TRBD1 (6 bases). The V gene's germline CDR1 is MDHEN and CDR2 SYDVKM. The CDR3 consists of 15 residues. Between the trimmed V and J ends, which lost 7 bases and 4 bases, there was a span of 17 bases. The CDR3 protein is CASTTEGGGNQPQHF. In DNA form, the CDR3 reads TGTGCCAGCACCACCGAGGGGGGGGGAAATCAGCCCCAGCATTTT.

The rearrangement uses TRBV7-9 and TRBJ2-7; 9 bases agree with TRBD1. Germline CDR1 is SEHNR and CDR2 is FQNEAQ (reference sequence). The CDR3 is 17 residues long. With V trimmed by 4 bases and J by 4 bases, 14 bases remained unmatched. DNA of the CDR3: TGTGCCAGCAGCTCCACCTATACCGGGACAGGGCAGTACGAGCAGTACTTC. Protein: CASSSTYTGTGQYEQYF. Full variable domain (rest looked up from reference TRBV7-9 and TRBJ2-7): DTGVSQNPRHKITKRGQNVTFRCDPISEHNRLYWYRQTLGQGPEFLTYFQNEAQLEKSRLLSDRFSAERPKGSFSTLEIQRTEQGDSAMYLCASSSTYTGTGQYEQYFGPGTRLTVT.

The chain joins TRBV6-4 to TRBJ1-2; D is perhaps TRBD1 (5 bases). V was trimmed by 7 bases and J by 4 bases, leaving 10 bases between them. CDR1 MRHNA and CDR2 SNTAGT come from the germline V gene. The CDR3 loop spans 12 amino acids. The chain's CDR3 is CASKDSSYGYTF. The CDR3 region has the DNA TGTGCCAGCAAAGACAGCAGCTATGGCTACACCTTC.

The rearrangement links TRBV6-2 or TRBV6-3 to TRBJ2-3; TRBD2 aligns across 10 bases. CDR1 is MNHEY and CDR2 is SVGEGT in the germline V gene. With 5 bases clipped from V and 4 bases from J, the junction kept 3 bases outside the gene matches. The CDR3 spans 14 residues. The CDR3 coding sequence is TGTGCCAGCAGTCCAGGACTAGCGGCAGATACGCAGTATTTT. Protein product: CASSPGLAADTQYF.

The rearrangement joins TRBV4-2 to TRBJ1-1; D is perhaps TRBD1 (5 bases). The V gene's germline CDR1 is LGHNA and CDR2 YNFKEQ. Trimming removed 2 bases from V and 5 bases from J, with 18 bases in between. The CDR3 extends over 16 amino acids. In DNA form, the CDR3 reads TGTGCCAGCAGCCAAATAACGGGGGAGTTGGGGACTGAAGCTTTCTTT. Protein product: CASSQITGELGTEAFF.

Concerning this clone itself: Other DNA sequences in the sample encode the same CDR3. The gene calls are TRBV5-1 and TRBJ1-1, with TRBD1 as a possible D gene (5 bases). Germline CDR1 SGHRS, CDR2 YFSETQ. The CDR3 totals 13 residues. Trimming removed 3 bases from V and 1 base from J, with 7 bases in between. In DNA, the CDR3 is TGCGCCAGCAGCTGGGGCGGGAACACTGAAGCTTTCTTT. As protein: CASSWGGNTEAFF.